This TCR beta chain was recovered during a study of T cell responses to AZD1222 COVID-19 vaccine. Whole-study findings and limits: Sampled repertoires all dated from after the peak T cell response. Targeting of unmutated variant regions was reportedly seen in nearly half of spike-specific TCRs. Across spike, vaccine-associated CD4 TCRs were found, dominant at 160-218 and 743-854.

About this clone: The antigen is not known.

Here immunoSEQ multiplex PCR was the method, and the copy in TCRdb shows in-frame clones only, minus some. This table has 250,000 to 300,000 clones, 94% appearing once. The material was peripheral blood, obtained 28 days after the second AZD1222 dose. The receptor was derived from an adult who received the AZD1222 COVID-19 vaccine.

DNA for the CDR3: TGTGCCAGTAGGCGGGACAGCAACACCGGGGAGCTGTTTTTT. This codes for CASRRDSNTGELFF. The chain uses TRBV19 and TRBJ2-2, with D possibly matching TRBD1 (7 bases). The CDR3 has 14 amino acids. Trimming cost V 6 bases and J 2 bases, with 10 bases left between them. Germline V lookup: CDR1 LNHDA, CDR2 SQIVND (reference sequence).